The next 9 T cell receptor beta chains were all read from a single sample in a study of T cells in Graves' hyperthyroidism and ophthalmopathy. Using RNA transcripts as the source, TCR beta CDR3 regions were amplified. Using the HTBI primer set, a first-round RT-PCR was run on the TCR CDR3. Using its own MiXCR run on the multiplex PCR reads, TCRdb lists one record per CDR3 protein. The sample includes 460,000 or so distinct CDR3 sequences, under 15% of them seen just once. Sequencing was done on a sample of blood. Every receptor here comes from a young woman with Graves' hyperthyroidism.

This clonotype was seen at least ten times. V and J are TRBV5-1 and TRBJ2-2, with a weak D call TRBD1 (7 bases). The CDR3 is made up of 15 amino acids. Germline-derived CDR1 and CDR2 are SGHRS and YFSETQ. Trimming cost V 4 bases and J 7 bases, with 17 bases left between them. The CDR3 sequence is CASSTAGTAGGELFF. CDR3 DNA: TGCGCCAGCAGCACAGCCGGGACAGCGGGCGGGGAGCTGTTTTTT. Together with reference TRBV5-1 and TRBJ2-2, the CDR3 gives the full variable domain: KAGVTQTPRYLIKTRGQQVTLSCSPISGHRSVSWYQQTPGQGLQFLFEYFSETQRNKGNFPGRFSGRQFSNSRSEMNVSTLELGDSALYLCASSTAGTAGGELFFGEGSRLTVL.

This clonotype was seen repeatedly, ten times or more. A junction end diverges from the germline sequence, so it may reflect a read error. The chain is built from TRBV2 and TRBJ2-3, with D unresolved. CDR1 SNHLY and CDR2 FYNNEI come from the germline V gene. CDR3 length equals 19 residues. The CDR3 DNA is TGTGCCAGCCCTCTATCGAATCTAATCTGGGTTAACTCCACATATACGCAGTATTTT. Translation: CASPLSNLIWVNSTYTQYF.

The table lists this clonotype with many counts. The chain carries TRBV3-1 and TRBJ1-1; no clear D. Germline-derived CDR1 and CDR2 are LGHDT and YNNKEL (reference sequence). With 3 bases removed from V and 7 bases from J, the gap between germline ends came to 9 bases. CDR3 length: 12 residues. CDR3 sequence reads: CASSQSGDEAFF. CDR3 coding DNA: TGTGCCAGCAGCCAGAGTGGGGATGAAGCTTTCTTT. The entire variable domain, with the rest obtained from reference TRBV3-1 and TRBJ1-1, is as follows: DTAVSQTPKYLVTQMGNDKSIKCEQNLGHDTMYWYKQDSKKFLKIMFSYNNKELIINETVPNRFSPKSPDKAHLNLHINSLELGDSAVYFCASSQSGDEAFFGQGTRLTVV.

The chain has TRBV9 and TRBJ2-7; TRBD2 is a possible D gene (5 bases). The CDR3 contains 16 residues. Germline V lookup: CDR1 SGDLS, CDR2 YYNGEE. V lost 0 bases, J lost 6 bases, and 19 bases lay in between. CDR3 in amino acids: CASSVEILTGISEQYF. The CDR3 region has the DNA TGTGCCAGCAGCGTAGAGATCTTAACGGGGATCAGCGAGCAGTACTTC.

This clonotype was seen only a few times. A single base separates this from a much larger clone, so it may be a read error. V usage is TRBV27 and J usage is TRBJ2-1, with D maybe TRBD2 (6 bases). Per germline, CDR1 MNHEY and CDR2 SMNVEV (reference sequence). V lost 5 bases, J lost 7 bases, and 15 bases lay in between. The CDR3 extends over 14 amino acids. The CDR3 DNA is TGTGCCAGCAGTCCAGGGACCGGAGGGAATGAGCAGTTCTTC. Encoded protein: CASSPGTGGNEQFF.

This clonotype was seen at least ten times. This chain links TRBV7-9 with TRBJ2-3; 7 bases align to TRBD2. Germline values: CDR1 SEHNR, CDR2 FQNEAQ (reference sequence). The CDR3 runs 16 residues. Trimming cost V 6 bases and J 2 bases; bases outside gene matches: 11. For the CDR3, the DNA is TGTGCCAGCAGTACAGACAAGCGGGGCACCACAGATACGCAGTATTTT. Protein: CASSTDKRGTTDTQYF.

This clonotype was picked up many times. The V call is TRBV2, the J call TRBJ2-7, with 10 bases lining up with TRBD1. Per germline, CDR1 SNHLY and CDR2 FYNNEI. With V trimmed by 6 bases and J by 1 base, 3 bases remained unmatched. CDR3 length: 14 residues. This CDR3 is CASRRTGGSYEQYF. The CDR3 nucleotides read TGTGCCAGCAGACGGACAGGGGGATCCTACGAGCAGTACTTC. Complete variable domain (other parts from reference TRBV2 and TRBJ2-7): EPEVTQTPSHQVTQMGQEVILRCVPISNHLYFYWYRQILGQKVEFLVSFYNNEISEKSEIFDDQFSVERPDGSNFTLKIRSTKLEDSAMYFCASRRTGGSYEQYFGPGTRLTVT.

This clonotype was seen more than once but under ten times. This chain uses TRBV10-2 with TRBJ2-1; TRBD2 aligns across 8 bases. The CDR3 covers 15 residues. V was clipped by 3 bases and J by 9 bases; unmatched bases: 10. CDR1 WSHSY and CDR2 SAAADI come from the germline V gene. This chain's CDR3 is CASSERAGVVSEQFF. The DNA of the CDR3 is TGCGCCAGCAGTGAACGAGCGGGAGTGGTGAGTGAGCAGTTCTTC.

This clonotype was counted a few times. The chain is built from TRBV7-9 and TRBJ2-2; 7 positions agree with TRBD2. Looked up from germline, CDR1 is SEHNR and CDR2 is FQNEAQ (reference sequence). The CDR3 length is 15 residues. Trimming at V came to 1 base and at J to 6 bases, leaving 5 bases not matched to a gene. CDR3 protein: CASSLGRTSPGELFF. In DNA form, the CDR3 reads TGTGCCAGCAGCTTAGGCCGGACTAGTCCCGGGGAGCTGTTTTTT. Using reference TRBV7-9 and TRBJ2-2 for the parts outside the CDR3, the full variable domain is DTGVSQNPRHKITKRGQNVTFRCDPISEHNRLYWYRQTLGQGPEFLTYFQNEAQLEKSRLLSDRFSAERPKGSFSTLEIQRTEQGDSAMYLCASSLGRTSPGELFFGEGSRLTVL.